A single sample gave rise to the 14 T cell receptor beta chains below, sequenced in a study of cytomegalovirus exposure and HLA in healthy donors. PCR primers comprised 60 Vbeta and 13 Jbeta primers. Produced via immunoSEQ multiplex PCR; TCRdb's table is partial and in-frame only. The sample has some 130,000 clones, roughly 78% seen once. The source material was PBMCs. The source of these receptors is a man aged 25-40 years in good health.

The chain joins TRBV27 to TRBJ2-7; tentative D call: TRBD1 (5 bases). Germline V CDR1 and CDR2: MNHEY, SMNVEV (reference sequence). V lost 4 bases, J lost 1 base, and 14 bases lay in between. The CDR3 totals 15 residues. The CDR3 protein is CASSSPGQGSYEQYF. The CDR3 DNA reads TGTGCCAGCAGTTCCCCCGGACAAGGGTCCTACGAGCAGTACTTC.

This chain uses TRBV2 with TRBJ2-4; 9 bases agree with TRBD2. Germline values: CDR1 SNHLY, CDR2 FYNNEI. The CDR3 consists of 15 residues. The V and J ends lost 1 base and 8 bases, in that order; junction bases with no gene match: 6. The CDR3 is CASSEGVSGRDIQYF. The CDR3, as DNA: TGTGCCAGCAGTGAAGGCGTTAGCGGGAGAGACATTCAGTACTTC. The full variable domain, completed using reference TRBV2 and TRBJ2-4, is EPEVTQTPSHQVTQMGQEVILRCVPISNHLYFYWYRQILGQKVEFLVSFYNNEISEKSEIFDDQFSVERPDGSNFTLKIRSTKLEDSAMYFCASSEGVSGRDIQYFGAGTRLSVL.

The V gene is TRBV9, the J gene TRBJ2-5, with D maybe TRBD2 (5 bases). CDR1 is SGDLS, CDR2 YYNGEE, per germline. The CDR3 is 16 amino acids. The V and J ends lost 3 bases and 2 bases respectively, with 17 bases between them. The CDR3 reads CASSASVGAPQETQYF. The CDR3 nucleotides read TGTGCCAGCAGCGCGTCGGTGGGAGCCCCACAAGAGACCCAGTACTTC.

The V and J genes are TRBV15 and TRBJ2-3; 7 bases match TRBD2. The J segment lost 8 bases and the V segment lost 2 bases, leaving 7 bases of the junction unmatched. In germline, CDR1 is LNHNV, CDR2 YYDKDF (reference sequence). This CDR3 spans 14 amino acids. The CDR3 region is CATSRSAGEVTQYF. The DNA of the CDR3 is TGTGCCACCAGCAGATCTGCGGGAGAGGTTACGCAGTATTTT.

The chain links TRBV7-9 to TRBJ1-3, with TRBD1 identical over 9 bases. Germline CDR1 reads SEHNR; CDR2 reads FQNEAQ (reference sequence). Trimming removed 1 base from V and 1 base from J; junction bases left unmatched: 8. The CDR3 has 18 residues. The CDR3 bases are TGTGCCAGCAGCTTAGTGGGACAGGGTTCGGTATCTGGAAACACCATATATTTT. It codes for CASSLVGQGSVSGNTIYF.

The chain combines TRBV27 with TRBJ1-1; perhaps TRBD1 as D (6 bases). The V gene lost 6 bases and the J gene lost 3 bases, with 14 bases spanning the gap. The CDR3 totals 14 residues. The germline V gene has CDR1 MNHEY and CDR2 SMNVEV (reference sequence). The CDR3 reads CASSQNRVDTEAFF. DNA for the CDR3: TGTGCCAGCAGCCAGAACAGGGTTGACACTGAAGCTTTCTTT.

The chain employs TRBV18 and TRBJ1-3, with TRBD1 matching over 7 bases. The CDR3 sequence is 15 residues long. Germline V gene sequence: CDR1 KGHSH, CDR2 LQKENI. The J segment lost 9 bases and the V segment lost 0 bases, leaving 8 bases of the junction unmatched. In DNA, the CDR3 is TGTGCCAGCTCACCACCGGGGACAGAGGGTGGCACCATATATTTT. Residues: CASSPPGTEGGTIYF.

This chain connects TRBV10-1 to TRBJ2-1; 14 bases are a match to TRBD2. The CDR3 totals 18 residues. V was pared by 6 bases and J by 6 bases, with 13 bases of the junction left unmatched. Germline assignment: CDR1 WNHNN and CDR2 SYGVQD (reference sequence). The CDR3 spells CASSPPGLAGAVGNEQFF. CDR3 nucleotides: TGCGCCAGCAGCCCACCGGGACTAGCGGGAGCGGTGGGCAATGAGCAGTTCTTC.

In this sample, this clone turned up a few times. V usage is TRBV5-4 and J usage is TRBJ1-2, with D unclear. The V end lost 3 bases, the J end lost 8 bases, and 17 bases lay between the germline ends. In germline, CDR1 is SGHNT, CDR2 YYREEE (reference sequence). This CDR3 is 14 amino acids long. CDR3 bases: TGTGCCAGCAGCTCTGAGGCGCCCGGGGTGGGCTACACCTTC. Amino acid sequence: CASSSEAPGVGYTF.

This clone was found once. J is TRBJ2-1 and V is TRBV4-3, with TRBD2 matching 9 bases. V dropped 0 bases and J dropped 2; count of bases not matched to a gene: 5. CDR3 length equals 17 residues. The germline gives CDR1 LGHNA, CDR2 YSLEER. The CDR3 spells CASSQDAASGTYNEQFF. DNA for the CDR3: TGCGCCAGCAGCCAAGACGCGGCTAGCGGGACCTACAATGAGCAGTTCTTC.

The rearrangement uses TRBV27 and TRBJ1-3, with TRBD1 identical over 7 bases. Germline values: CDR1 MNHEY, CDR2 SMNVEV (reference sequence). The CDR3 covers 14 residues. Trimming removed 6 bases from V and 3 bases from J; junction bases left unmatched: 5. The CDR3 protein is CASSPDRVGNTIYF. The DNA of the CDR3 is TGTGCCAGCAGCCCCGACAGGGTTGGAAACACCATATATTTT.

The count of this clone is one. The chain is built from TRBV2 and TRBJ2-7; 8 positions agree with TRBD1. CDR3 length: 16 amino acids. V was clipped by 6 bases and J by 0 bases; unmatched bases: 10. Germline values: CDR1 SNHLY, CDR2 FYNNEI. CDR3 loop: CASRTPRDRSSYEQYF. CDR3 sequence (DNA): TGTGCCAGCAGGACACCCCGGGACAGGAGCTCCTACGAGCAGTACTTC. The full variable domain, with the rest looked up from reference TRBV2 and TRBJ2-7, is EPEVTQTPSHQVTQMGQEVILRCVPISNHLYFYWYRQILGQKVEFLVSFYNNEISEKSEIFDDQFSVERPDGSNFTLKIRSTKLEDSAMYFCASRTPRDRSSYEQYFGPGTRLTVT.

The chain employs TRBV14 and TRBJ1-3; 7 bases are a match to TRBD1. The CDR3 length is 14 residues. Unmatched junction bases numbered 9, after V lost 9 bases and J lost 4 bases. Germline V gene data show CDR1 as SGHDN and CDR2 as FVKESK. The DNA for the CDR3 is TGTGCCAGTCGACGAGGGGGCGAAGGAAACACCATATATTTT. The encoded protein is CASRRGGEGNTIYF.

The chain recombines TRBV28 with TRBJ1-1, with D possibly TRBD1 on 5 matching bases. The V end was cut by 5 bases, the J end by 5 bases, with 18 bases between. The germline V gene encodes CDR1 MDHEN and CDR2 SYDVKM. CDR3 length: 15 residues. CDR3 sequence: CASSAGAGSGTEAFF. The CDR3 DNA is TGTGCCAGCAGTGCCGGGGCGGGATCGGGGACTGAAGCTTTCTTT.